Reported below is one TCR beta chain. This sample stems from a study of CD8 T cells in Susac syndrome. An amount of RNA that ranged from roughly 0.45 to 1 ug was reverse transcribed with random hexamers. A single record per CDR3 protein comes from TCRdb applying MiXCR to the immunoSEQ multiplex PCR reads. The sample lists 170,000 or so distinct CDR3 sequences; approximately 95% were seen once. The sequenced sample was CD4+ T cells from PBMCs. This receptor was identified in a human donor with Susac syndrome.

The CDR3 sequence: CSAGQVVEQYF. The CDR3 region has the DNA TGCAGTGCTGGACAGGTTGTCGAGCAGTACTTC. The chain links TRBV20-1 to TRBJ2-7, with TRBD1 matching 7 bases. Germline trimming cut 5 bases from V and 6 bases from J; bases unmatched to any gene: 4. CDR1 DFQATT and CDR2 SNEGSKA come from the germline V gene (reference sequence). The CDR3 length is 11 residues.